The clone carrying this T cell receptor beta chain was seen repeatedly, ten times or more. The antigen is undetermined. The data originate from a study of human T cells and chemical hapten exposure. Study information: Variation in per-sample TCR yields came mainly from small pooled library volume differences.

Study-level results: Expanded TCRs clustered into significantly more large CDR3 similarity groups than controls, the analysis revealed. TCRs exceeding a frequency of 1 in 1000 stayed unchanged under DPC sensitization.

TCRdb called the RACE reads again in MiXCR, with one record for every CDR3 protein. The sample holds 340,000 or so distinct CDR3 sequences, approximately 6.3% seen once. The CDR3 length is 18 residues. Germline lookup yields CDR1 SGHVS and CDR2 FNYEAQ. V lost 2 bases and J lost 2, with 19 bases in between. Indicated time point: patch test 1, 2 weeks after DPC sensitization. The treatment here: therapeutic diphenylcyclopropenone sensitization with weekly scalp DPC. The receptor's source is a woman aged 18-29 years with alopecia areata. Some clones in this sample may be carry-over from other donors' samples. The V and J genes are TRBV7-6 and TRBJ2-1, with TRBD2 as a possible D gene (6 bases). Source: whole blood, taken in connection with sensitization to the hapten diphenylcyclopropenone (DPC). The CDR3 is CASSLFYPGLSTYNEQFF. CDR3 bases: TGTGCCAGCAGCTTATTTTACCCGGGACTTAGCACCTACAATGAGCAGTTCTTC.